This entry lists 26 T cell receptor beta chains sequenced from one sample in a study of T cell repertoires in cytomegalovirus infection. TCRdb ran MiXCR on the reads and lists one entry per CDR3 protein. The sample lists about 180,000 distinct CDR3 sequences, about 17% occurring once. The source material was CD8+ T cells from PBMCs. These receptors came from a human donor in good health (CMV status not recorded). Some clones in this sample may be carry-over from other donors' samples.

V and J are TRBV11-1 and TRBJ1-3; the D gene is possibly TRBD1 (6 bases). Germline lookup yields CDR1 SGHAT and CDR2 FQDESV (reference sequence). The CDR3 runs to 16 residues. V was cut by 5 bases and J by 0 bases, with 14 bases left in between. CDR3 DNA sequence: TGTGCCAGCAGCCAATCCGACAGGAGCTCTGGAAACACCATATATTTT. It translates to CASSQSDRSSGNTIYF.

The sample holds a few counts of this clonotype. The chain joins TRBV7-2 to TRBJ2-7, with 10 nucleotides matching TRBD2. V was pared by 4 bases and J by 0 bases, with 15 bases of the junction left unmatched. Germline V CDR1 and CDR2: SGHTA, FQGNSA. The CDR3 is 19 amino acids. The CDR3 here is CASSSQAAGGLPSSYEQYF. The CDR3 nucleotides are TGTGCCAGCAGCTCCCAGGCAGCGGGGGGGCTCCCTAGCTCCTACGAGCAGTACTTC.

The CDR3 sequence: CASSQEASGGSYEQYF. The CDR3 DNA reads TGCGCCAGCAGCCAAGAAGCTAGCGGGGGCTCCTACGAGCAGTACTTC. The chain employs TRBV4-3 and TRBJ2-7, with 10 nucleotides matching TRBD2. Per germline, CDR1 LGHNA and CDR2 YSLEER. V was clipped by 0 bases and J by 0 bases; unmatched bases: 2. CDR3 size: 16 residues.

This clonotype turned up a few times. V gene TRBV6-2 or TRBV6-3 combines with J gene TRBJ2-1; 8 nucleotides align to TRBD1. Germline loops: CDR1 MNHEY, CDR2 SVGEGT. V lost 7 bases and J lost 7; bases outside the gene matches: 9. The CDR3 is made up of 14 amino acids. CDR3 residues: CASTTGGLDNEQFF. CDR3 DNA: TGTGCCAGCACCACAGGGGGGTTAGATAATGAGCAGTTCTTC.

This chain connects TRBV9 to TRBJ2-7; D uncertain. The CDR3 spans 12 residues. Per germline, CDR1 SGDLS and CDR2 YYNGEE. V gave up 3 bases and J gave up 2 bases, with 6 bases separating them. The chain's CDR3 is CASSGLTYEQYF. The CDR3 nucleotides are TGTGCCAGCAGCGGCTTGACCTACGAGCAGTACTTC.

The chain links TRBV6-2 or TRBV6-3 to TRBJ1-5; 9 positions match TRBD1. The CDR3 loop spans 17 amino acids. J was trimmed by 0 bases and V by 6 bases; bases with no gene match: 9. CDR1 is MNHEY, CDR2 SVGEGT, per germline. In DNA, the CDR3 is TGTGCCAGCAGACGACTGGACAGGGGAGATAGCAATCAGCCCCAGCATTTT. This gives the protein CASRRLDRGDSNQPQHF.

This clonotype has only a few counts. The V call is TRBV12-3 or TRBV12-4, the J call TRBJ1-5; TRBD1 is a possible D gene (6 bases). The CDR3 has 15 residues. Trimming took off 1 base at V and 6 bases at J, with 13 bases between the two ends. In nucleotides, the CDR3 is TGTGCCAGCAGTTTAGAACAGGGAGGTCCTCAGCCCCAGCATTTT. This encodes CASSLEQGGPQPQHF.

This clonotype occurred once. The gene calls are TRBV7-2 and TRBJ1-5; 9 nucleotides line up with TRBD1. Germline V gene lookup returns CDR1 SGHTA and CDR2 FQGNSA. Trimming cost V 5 bases and J 6 bases; bases outside gene matches: 14. The CDR3 covers 17 residues. Here the CDR3 reads CASSPRGDRVVGQPQHF. The DNA for the CDR3 is TGTGCCAGCAGCCCTCGGGGGGACAGGGTAGTGGGTCAGCCCCAGCATTTT.

This chain connects TRBV7-8 to TRBJ2-1, with D possibly called TRBD1 or TRBD2 (5 bases each). V gave up 3 bases and J gave up 7 bases, with 16 bases separating them. The CDR3 covers 15 residues. Per germline, CDR1 SGHVS and CDR2 FQNEAQ. DNA for the CDR3: TGTGCCAGCAGCTTTGGGTGGGGACCCTTAAATGAGCAGTTCTTC. Translating gives CASSFGWGPLNEQFF.

V gene TRBV20-1 combines with J gene TRBJ2-7, with 11 positions matching TRBD1. The CDR3 totals 16 residues. Germline V gene lookup returns CDR1 DFQATT and CDR2 SNEGSKA (reference sequence). Losses at the gene ends were 5 bases for V and 3 bases for J; bases not matched to a gene: 12. CDR3: CSAPGQGAERDYEQYF. The DNA of the CDR3 is TGCAGTGCTCCCGGACAGGGGGCTGAGCGAGACTACGAGCAGTACTTC.

This chain connects TRBV7-9 to TRBJ2-3, with 9 bases that match TRBD2. There are 15 residues in the CDR3. The V segment lost 3 bases and the J segment 6 bases; nucleotides outside the gene matches: 7. Germline loops: CDR1 SEHNR, CDR2 FQNEAQ (reference sequence). Here the CDR3 reads CASSFGTSSTDTQYF. As DNA, the CDR3 is TGTGCCAGCAGCTTCGGGACTAGCTCTACCGATACGCAGTATTTT.

This clonotype came up a few times. The CDR3 region is CASSLGGANQPQHF. CDR3 DNA: TGTGCCAGCAGCTTAGGAGGGGCGAATCAGCCCCAGCATTTT. The rearrangement joins TRBV7-9 to TRBJ1-5; D possibly corresponds to TRBD1 (5 bases). The CDR3 extends over 14 amino acids. CDR1 and CDR2 from the germline V gene are SEHNR and FQNEAQ (reference sequence). The V and J ends lost 1 base and 4 bases respectively, with 8 bases between them.

This clonotype was seen at least ten times. The rearrangement uses TRBV12-3 or TRBV12-4 and TRBJ2-3; tentative D call: TRBD1 (6 bases). The length of the CDR3 is 14 residues. Trimming took 6 bases from V and 2 from J, leaving 12 bases between them. CDR3 sequence reads: CASSPGDNTDTQYF. The CDR3, as DNA: TGTGCCAGCAGCCCCGGGGACAACACAGATACGCAGTATTTT.

V and J are TRBV14 and TRBJ1-2; D is undetermined. Germline loops: CDR1 SGHDN, CDR2 FVKESK. The CDR3 length is 13 residues. The V end was cut by 1 base, the J end by 8 bases, with 11 bases between. This CDR3 is CASSQAPHSGYTF. Written as DNA, the CDR3 is TGTGCCAGCAGCCAAGCTCCCCACTCCGGCTACACCTTC.

The sample holds a few counts of this clonotype. The rearrangement joins TRBV6-5 to TRBJ2-5; 11 bases match TRBD2. Germline V gene lookup returns CDR1 MNHEY and CDR2 SVGAGI. This CDR3 is built from 15 residues. With V trimmed by 4 bases and J by 5 bases, 6 bases remained unmatched. DNA for the CDR3: TGTGCCAGCAGTTTCCTAGCGGGGGGCGGGGAGACCCAGTACTTC. It yields the protein CASSFLAGGGETQYF.

There are a few counts of this clonotype. This sequence joins TRBV6-2 or TRBV6-3 and TRBJ2-1; 12 positions match TRBD2. Trimming removed 2 bases from V and 7 bases from J; junction bases left unmatched: 12. Germline CDR1 MNHEY, CDR2 SVGEGT. CDR3 length: 18 amino acids. CDR3 protein: CASSYELAGGTSRNEQFF. The CDR3 bases are TGTGCCAGCAGTTACGAGCTAGCGGGGGGGACCTCCAGGAATGAGCAGTTCTTC.

V gene TRBV6-2 or TRBV6-3 combines with J gene TRBJ1-4, with D unclear. This CDR3 region has 15 residues. The V gene's germline CDR1 is MNHEY and CDR2 SVGEGT. With 0 bases removed from V and 10 bases from J, the gap between germline ends came to 15 bases. CDR3 residues: CASSYSDRVEGKLFF. The CDR3 DNA is TGTGCCAGCAGTTACTCCGACCGAGTCGAAGGAAAACTGTTTTTT.

This clonotype has just a few counts. The V and J genes are TRBV5-4 and TRBJ1-3, with unresolved D. Per germline, CDR1 SGHNT and CDR2 YYREEE (reference sequence). This CDR3 spans 17 amino acids. The germline V and J ends were trimmed by 0 bases and 2 bases, with 15 bases remaining between them. DNA of the CDR3: TGTGCCAGCAGCTTGGGGTCTCCCGGAGCACCTGGAAACACCATATATTTT. It is translated as CASSLGSPGAPGNTIYF.

This clonotype occurred a few times. The junction differs from germline at one of its ends, possibly a read error. The chain carries TRBV12-3 or TRBV12-4 and TRBJ2-2; tentatively, D is TRBD2 (6 bases). The length of the CDR3 is 12 residues. CDR3 region: CASSGGTGDLFF. Written as DNA, the CDR3 is TGTGCCAGCAGCGGGGGTACCGGGGATCTGTTTTTT.

The V gene is TRBV6-5, the J gene TRBJ2-7; D is unclear. CDR1 and CDR2 from the germline V gene are MNHEY and SVGAGI. V lost 2 bases to trimming and J lost 6 bases, with 11 bases between them. The CDR3 has 13 amino acids. CDR3 amino acids: CASSYLDTTEQYF. The CDR3, as DNA: TGTGCCAGCAGTTACCTAGATACGACCGAGCAGTACTTC.

This clonotype was seen only a few times. The genes are TRBV7-9 and TRBJ2-5, with D possibly matching TRBD1 (6 bases). Trimming cost V 1 base and J 2 bases, with 8 bases left between them. The CDR3 runs to 14 residues. Germline CDR1 reads SEHNR; CDR2 reads FQNEAQ (reference sequence). The CDR3 sequence: CASSLDRAQETQYF. The CDR3 DNA is TGTGCCAGCAGCTTAGACAGGGCTCAAGAGACCCAGTACTTC. The full variable domain, rest sourced from reference TRBV7-9 and TRBJ2-5, is DTGVSQNPRHKITKRGQNVTFRCDPISEHNRLYWYRQTLGQGPEFLTYFQNEAQLEKSRLLSDRFSAERPKGSFSTLEIQRTEQGDSAMYLCASSLDRAQETQYFGPGTRLLVL.

There are a few counts of this clonotype. The rearrangement links TRBV7-7 to TRBJ2-2; D gene unclear. V lost 4 bases and J 0 bases, leaving 12 bases between the germline ends. The V gene's germline CDR1 is SSHAT and CDR2 FNYEAQ (reference sequence). This CDR3 region has 16 residues. CDR3 DNA: TGTGCCAGCAGCTCGAGCCGTAGGGCGAACACCGGGGAGCTGTTTTTT. Its translation is CASSSSRRANTGELFF.

Only a few counts were recorded for this clonotype. J is TRBJ2-7 and V is TRBV29-1; 8 bases map to TRBD1. Trimming removed 0 bases from V and 2 bases from J; junction bases left unmatched: 3. The germline V gene has CDR1 SQVTM and CDR2 ANQGSEA. CDR3 length: 14 residues. The CDR3 protein is CSVEDQDRAYEQYF. CDR3 DNA sequence: TGCAGCGTTGAAGATCAGGACAGGGCCTACGAGCAGTACTTC.

This clonotype occurred a few times. The chain has TRBV7-9 and TRBJ1-4; the match to TRBD1 covers 9 bases. The CDR3 loop spans 17 amino acids. CDR1 is SEHNR, CDR2 FQNEAQ, per germline (reference sequence). V lost 5 bases, J lost 2 bases, and 9 bases stayed unmatched. CDR3 coding DNA: TGTGCCAGCAGCCCTCACGACAGGGGGGCGACTAATGAAAAACTGTTTTTT. It yields the protein CASSPHDRGATNEKLFF.

The V and J genes are TRBV6-2 or TRBV6-3 and TRBJ1-4; D gene uncertain. The length of the CDR3 is 12 residues. CDR1 MNHEY and CDR2 SVGEGT come from the germline V gene. V gave up 4 bases and J gave up 6 bases, with 6 bases separating them. CDR3 sequence: CASSSGDEKLFF. The CDR3 DNA sequence: TGTGCCAGCAGTTCTGGGGATGAAAAACTGTTTTTT.

This clonotype has a handful of counts. This sequence joins TRBV12-3 or TRBV12-4 and TRBJ2-4; 7 bases match TRBD1. The CDR3 sequence is 16 residues long. Trimming removed 5 bases from V and 0 bases from J; junction bases left unmatched: 7. As DNA, the CDR3 is TGTGCCAGCAGTGACCGGGACAGCGAAGCCAAAAACATTCAGTACTTC. It specifies CASSDRDSEAKNIQYF.